The 13 T cell receptor beta chains reported below all come from one sample, sequenced in a study of T cells after yellow fever vaccination. TCRdb redid the calling of the 5' RACE reads with MiXCR, one entry per CDR3 protein. The table includes under 700,000 distinct CDR3 sequences, roughly a sixth detected once. The sequencing used PBMCs, collected roughly 5 days after the first yellow fever vaccination. The receptor source for this set is a man between 18 and 29 years old who received the YFV17D yellow fever vaccine.

This clonotype occurred a few times. The chain combines TRBV27 with TRBJ2-7, with 10 bases that match TRBD1. Per germline, CDR1 MNHEY and CDR2 SMNVEV (reference sequence). The CDR3 is made up of 15 amino acids. Trimming cost V 5 bases and J 2 bases; bases outside gene matches: 6. The CDR3 here is CASSKGQGTPYEQYF. Written as DNA, the CDR3 is TGTGCCAGCAGTAAGGGACAGGGGACCCCCTACGAGCAGTACTTC.

At least ten counts were recorded for this clonotype. CDR3 sequence: CSAPTGGTDTQYF. The CDR3 DNA sequence: TGCAGTGCACCGACTGGGGGCACAGATACGCAGTATTTT. The chain links TRBV20-1 to TRBJ2-3; no clear D. Germline V CDR1 and CDR2: DFQATT, SNEGSKA (reference sequence). V was shortened by 6 bases and J by 1 base, with 11 bases between the two germline ends. This CDR3 spans 13 amino acids.

The chain joins TRBV24-1 to TRBJ1-5; D perhaps matches TRBD1 (6 bases). The CDR3 totals 16 residues. Trimming removed 4 bases from V and 0 bases from J, with 12 bases in between. The V gene's germline CDR1 is KGHDR and CDR2 SFDVKD. CDR3 region: CATSDPDRNSNQPQHF. In DNA form, the CDR3 reads TGTGCCACCAGTGACCCGGACAGAAATAGCAATCAGCCCCAGCATTTT.

The chain is built from TRBV12-3 or TRBV12-4 and TRBJ1-2; TRBD1 agrees at 7 bases. The CDR3 length is 16 residues. V lost 2 bases and J lost 8; bases outside the gene matches: 14. For the CDR3, the DNA is TGTGCCAGCAGTTTAAGGCCCCGTGGACAGGACGGAGGCTACACCTTC. Translation: CASSLRPRGQDGGYTF.

The chain couples TRBV5-6 to TRBJ2-4; TRBD1 agrees at 9 bases. CDR1 is SGHDT, CDR2 YYEEEE, per germline. The length of the CDR3 is 18 residues. The junction had 13 bases not matched to a gene; V was cut back by 1 base and J by 5 bases. CDR3 in amino acids: CASSLFGGYGTGQNIQYF. CDR3 DNA: TGTGCCAGCAGCTTGTTTGGGGGTTACGGGACAGGGCAAAACATTCAGTACTTC.

This clonotype was counted only a few times. This rearrangement joins TRBV12-3 or TRBV12-4 to TRBJ1-2; D is unresolved. The CDR3 is 13 amino acids. Trimming took off 5 bases at V and 7 bases at J, with 14 bases between the two ends. CDR3 in amino acids: CASSLGQVLGYTF. The CDR3, as DNA: TGTGCCAGCAGTCTCGGCCAGGTTCTTGGCTACACCTTC.

This clonotype has more than one count but fewer than ten. The chain employs TRBV4-3 and TRBJ2-3; 7 nucleotides agree with TRBD2. The CDR3 length is 16 residues. The V gene's germline CDR1 is LGHNA and CDR2 YSLEER. The trim removed 4 bases at V and 4 bases at J, leaving 11 bases unmatched. In nucleotides, the CDR3 is TGCGCCAGCAGCCGACGAACGGGGGGTCCCCCAGATACGCAGTATTTT. Translating gives CASSRRTGGPPDTQYF.

This clonotype came up many times. The genes are TRBV7-3 and TRBJ2-5, with D possibly being TRBD2 (5 bases). CDR1 is SGHTA, CDR2 FQGTGA, per germline. The CDR3 length is 13 residues. Trimming left V 5 bases short and J 4 bases short, with 11 bases between. The CDR3 DNA follows: TGTGCCAGCAGCAGGAGAGAGGGAGAGACCCAGTACTTC. Translated: CASSRREGETQYF.

The chain couples TRBV19 to TRBJ2-1; D might be TRBD1 (5 bases). The CDR3 contains 14 residues. Trimming stripped 6 bases from V and 8 bases from J, with 17 bases between. Germline V lookup: CDR1 LNHDA, CDR2 SQIVND (reference sequence). The CDR3 protein is CASSPPPGNYEQFF. In nucleotides, the CDR3 is TGTGCCAGTAGCCCCCCGCCAGGGAATTATGAGCAGTTCTTC.

The chain joins TRBV5-8 to TRBJ1-4; weak D call: TRBD1 (6 bases). The CDR3 spans 15 residues. The V gene lost 2 bases and the J gene lost 5 bases, with 13 bases spanning the gap. CDR1 and CDR2 (germline): SGHTS, YDEGEE. The CDR3 nucleotides are TGTGCCAGCAGCTTCGGGACATCAAACAATGAAAAACTGTTTTTT. This sequence encodes CASSFGTSNNEKLFF. Full variable domain (missing parts from reference TRBV5-8 and TRBJ1-4): EAGVTQSPTHLIKTRGQQATLRCSPISGHTSVYWYQQALGLGLQFLLWYDEGEERNRGNFPPRFSGRQFPNYSSELNVNALELEDSALYLCASSFGTSNNEKLFFGSGTQLSVL.

The V and J genes are TRBV15 and TRBJ2-2; the D gene is possibly TRBD2 (5 bases). The CDR3 spans 17 residues. CDR1 is LNHNV, CDR2 YYDKDF, per germline (reference sequence). Trimming pared 1 base from V and 5 bases from J, leaving 17 bases between. The CDR3 nucleotides are TGTGCCACCAGCAGAGCGATAGGAACTACGGGGACCGGGGAGCTGTTTTTT. Translation gives CATSRAIGTTGTGELFF. The full variable domain, rest sourced from reference TRBV15 and TRBJ2-2, is DAMVIQNPRYQVTQFGKPVTLSCSQTLNHNVMYWYQQKSSQAPKLLFHYYDKDFNNEADTPDNFQSRRPNTSFCFLDIRSPGLGDTAMYLCATSRAIGTTGTGELFFGEGSRLTVL.

In this sample, this clonotype turned up a few times. The chain is built from TRBV4-2 and TRBJ2-1; D perhaps matches TRBD1 (6 bases). Germline CDR1 reads LGHNA; CDR2 reads YNFKEQ. This CDR3 spans 17 amino acids. Trimming shortened V by 0 bases and J by 8 bases, and 20 bases separated the two germline ends. Here the CDR3 DNA reads TGTGCCAGCAGCCAAGAAGCCTCGACAGGAAAAATCGATGAGCAGTTCTTC. Translated: CASSQEASTGKIDEQFF.

This clonotype was seen a handful of times. The rearrangement joins TRBV5-1 to TRBJ2-1; D is undetermined. The V and J ends lost 5 bases and 7 bases respectively, with 16 bases between them. Germline values: CDR1 SGHRS, CDR2 YFSETQ. CDR3 size: 14 residues. In DNA, the CDR3 is TGCGCCAGCAGTGCGTCATTGGCCCCTAATGAGCAGTTCTTC. This translates into CASSASLAPNEQFF.